The T cell receptor (beta chain) described here comes from a study of shared clonotypes between healthy human individuals. Clones were read by immunoSEQ multiplex PCR, and TCRdb kept only the in-frame ones, dropping some. In the table there are over a million clones, 97% to 99% of which are singletons. The CDR3 is 16 amino acids. Germline V lookup: CDR1 MDHEN, CDR2 SYDVKM. The ends were cut back, 6 bases at V and 2 bases at J, with 19 bases in the middle. What was sequenced was naive CD4+ T cells sorted from blood. Described subset: CD45RA+ positively selected. The receptor was isolated from a man aged 25 to 45 in good health. V and J are TRBV28 and TRBJ1-2; D remains unclear. This chain's CDR3 is CASRFPPPLENYGYTF. CDR3 DNA: TGTGCCAGCAGGTTCCCCCCCCCGCTTGAAAACTATGGCTACACCTTC.